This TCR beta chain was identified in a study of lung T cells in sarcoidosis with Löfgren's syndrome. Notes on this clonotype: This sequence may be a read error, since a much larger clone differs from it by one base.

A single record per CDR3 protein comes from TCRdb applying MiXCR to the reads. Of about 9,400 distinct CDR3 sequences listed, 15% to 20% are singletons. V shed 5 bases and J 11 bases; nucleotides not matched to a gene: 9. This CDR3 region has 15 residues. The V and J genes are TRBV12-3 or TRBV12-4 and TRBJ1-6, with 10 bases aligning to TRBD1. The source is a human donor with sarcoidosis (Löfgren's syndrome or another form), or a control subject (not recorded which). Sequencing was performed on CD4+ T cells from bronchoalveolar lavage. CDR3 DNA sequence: TGTGCCAGCAGTGTCGGGACAGGGGTAGGTCCACCCCTCCACTTT. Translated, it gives CASSVGTGVGPPLHF.